The clone carrying this T cell receptor (beta chain) has only a few counts. As yet, its antigen is unknown. V was cut by 3 bases and J by 3 bases, with 16 bases left in between. The length of the CDR3 is 16 residues. Germline V gene lookup returns CDR1 SGHKS and CDR2 YYEKEE (reference sequence). The sample belongs to a study of OX40 agonist ivuxolimab in advanced cancers. Overall study: People in dose escalation had one of these cancers: hepatocellular carcinoma, melanoma, renal cell or head and neck cancer.

Measured with immunoSEQ multiplex PCR; TCRdb has only the in-frame clones, and not every one. The sample lists 11,000 to 15,000 clones, 93% occurring once. Notes on the study in general: Expanded peripheral T cell antigen specificity was not determined.

The TCR was taken from an adult with an advanced solid tumor such as melanoma, head and neck, liver or kidney cancer. This chain connects TRBV5-5 to TRBJ1-5, with D perhaps TRBD1 (6 bases). This specimen was CD4+ or CD8+ T cells sorted from blood, taken in a trial of the OX40 agonist ivuxolimab. The CDR3 DNA sequence: TGTGCCAGCAGCTGGACAGATTGGTGGGACAATCAGCCCCAGCATTTT. Amino acids: CASSWTDWWDNQPQHF.